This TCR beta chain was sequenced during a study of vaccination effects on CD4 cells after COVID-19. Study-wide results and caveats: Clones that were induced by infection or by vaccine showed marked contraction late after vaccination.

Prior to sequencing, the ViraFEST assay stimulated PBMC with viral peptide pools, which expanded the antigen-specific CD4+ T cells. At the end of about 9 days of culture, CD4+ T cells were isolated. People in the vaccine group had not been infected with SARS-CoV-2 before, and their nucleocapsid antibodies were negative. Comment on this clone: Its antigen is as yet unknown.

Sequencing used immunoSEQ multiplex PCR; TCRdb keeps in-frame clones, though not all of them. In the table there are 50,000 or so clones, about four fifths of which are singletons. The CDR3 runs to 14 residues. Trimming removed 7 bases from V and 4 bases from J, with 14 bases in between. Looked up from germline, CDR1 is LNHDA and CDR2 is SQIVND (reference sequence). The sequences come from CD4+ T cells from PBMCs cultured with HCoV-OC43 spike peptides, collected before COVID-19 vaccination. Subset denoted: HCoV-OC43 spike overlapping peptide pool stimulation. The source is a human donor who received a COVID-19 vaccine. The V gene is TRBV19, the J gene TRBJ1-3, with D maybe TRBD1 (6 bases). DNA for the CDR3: TGTGCCAGTATCAGCAGGGGATCAGGAAACACCATATATTTT. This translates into CASISRGSGNTIYF.